A selection of T cell receptor beta chains follows, all from one sample in a study of cytomegalovirus exposure and HLA in healthy donors. The repertoire was sequenced with immunoSEQ multiplex PCR; TCRdb's copy has only in-frame clones and lacks some. The repertoire consists of fewer than 350,000 clones, with around 90% occurring once and the leading ten covering roughly 2%. The sequenced material came from PBMCs. These receptors all stem from a woman aged 18-29 years in good health and CMV-seronegative. The CDR3 runs from the conserved cysteine through the conserved F or W. D genes are given only for firm matches. Clone size is given for some rows only: seen once, a few or many times, or a class if the clone is expanded.

>TRBD1|TRBV5-1|TRBJ1-2|-
TGCGCCAGCAGCTTGGAACAGGGGGCCAGCTATGGCTACACCTTC
CASSLEQGASYGYTF
>-|TRBV4-2|TRBJ2-3|-
TGTGCCAGCACCCAGGTAGGGACTCTGGTGCAGTATTTT
CASTQVGTLVQYF
>-|TRBV6-1|TRBJ2-7|-
TGTGCCAGCAGTGAAGGCAGGGACGAGCAGTACTTC
CASSEGRDEQYF
>-|TRBV25-1|TRBJ1-3|once
TGTGCCAGCAGCGACAGATACTCTGGAAACACCATATATTTT
CASSDRYSGNTIYF
>-|TRBV18|TRBJ2-7|-
TGTGCCAGCTCGCCGCCTAGCTCCTACGAGCAGTACTTC
CASSPPSSYEQYF
>-|TRBV18|TRBJ1-3|few
TGTGCCAGCTCACCTCCATCGGACAGTTCTGGAAACACCATATATTTT
CASSPPSDSSGNTIYF
>-|TRBV7-9|TRBJ1-1|-
TGTTCCAGCAGCTTAAGCGGGCAGACAAACACTGAAGCTTTCTTT
CSSSLSGQTNTEAFF
>-|TRBV5-4|TRBJ2-5|once
TGTGCCAGCTCACGACTTGAAGAGACCCAGTACTTC
CASSRLEETQYF
>-|TRBV29-1|TRBJ1-1|-
TGCAGCGCTAAGGAGGGAAATGGAAACACTGAAGCTTTCTTT
CSAKEGNGNTEAFF
>-|TRBV6-5|TRBJ1-2|-
TGTGCCAGCAGTTACTCCATGTGGAGATCCTATGGCTACACCTTC
CASSYSMWRSYGYTF
>-|TRBV6-1|TRBJ1-5|-
TGTGCCAGCAGTGAAGCCTGGGACATGTATAGCAATCAGCCCCAGCATTTT
CASSEAWDMYSNQPQHF
>TRBD2|TRBV7-9|TRBJ2-3|few
TGTTCCAGCAGCCCTCGGACTAGCGGGGGGAAAGATACGCAGTATTTT
CSSSPRTSGGKDTQYF
>-|TRBV7-3|TRBJ2-2|-
TGTGCCAGCAGCTTAGCGGCAAAGACCGGGGAGCTGTTTTTT
CASSLAAKTGELFF
>-|TRBV7-6|TRBJ2-2|-
TGTGCCAGCAGCCCCTCCGTTCGTTCCGGGGAGCTGTTTTTT
CASSPSVRSGELFF
>TRBD1|TRBV19|TRBJ2-7|-
TGTGCCAGTAGGTCCAGGGGGTCCGCCTACGAGCAGTACTTC
CASRSRGSAYEQYF
>-|TRBV27|TRBJ1-6|-
TGTGCCAGCAGTTTACTGAGTCAGGGGTCCTATAATTCACCCCTCCACTTT
CASSLLSQGSYNSPLHF
>-|TRBV5-1|TRBJ2-1|-
TGCGCCAGCAGGAAGGACGGGAGTAGTCATGAGCAGTTCTTC
CASRKDGSSHEQFF
>TRBD1|TRBV6-5|TRBJ2-7|-
TGTGCCAGCAGTCGAAGACAGGGGCAGGGCTACGAGCAGTACTTC
CASSRRQGQGYEQYF
>TRBD2|TRBV29-1|TRBJ2-3|-
TGCAGCGCACCAAAGCGGGGTAGCACAGATACGCAGTATTTT
CSAPKRGSTDTQYF
>-|TRBV5-3|TRBJ1-3|few
TGTGCCAGAAGCTGTACCCACGGGGTCCCGTGGGATTTT
CARSCTHGVPWDF
>TRBD2|TRBV19|TRBJ2-1|-
TGTGCCAGTAGTATAGACCGGACTAGCGGGAGATTCAATGAGCAGTTCTTC
CASSIDRTSGRFNEQFF
>TRBD1|TRBV2|TRBJ1-2|-
TGTGCCAGCAGCGGGACAGGGAAAATGAGCTATGGCTACACCTTC
CASSGTGKMSYGYTF
>-|TRBV19|TRBJ1-5|-
TGTGCCAGTAGCCACGAGGGACTGCGAAATCAGCCCCAGCATTTT
CASSHEGLRNQPQHF
>-|TRBV5-1|TRBJ1-1|-
TGCGCCAGCAGCTTGGGGGCGGGGCAGGGTGAAGCTTTCTTT
CASSLGAGQGEAFF
>-|TRBV10-1|TRBJ2-7|-
TGCGCCAGCAGTAAAAACTATCAAAATAGGCAGTACTTC
CASSKNYQNRQYF
>-|TRBV30|TRBJ2-7|once
TGTGCCTGGAGTCCTCCGGGACTCCTTGCTGGCGAGCAGTACTTC
CAWSPPGLLAGEQYF
>TRBD2|TRBV10-3|TRBJ2-7|-
TGTGCCATCAGTGTACCTACGGGAGGCGGGGTCACCTCCTACGAGCAGTACTTC
CAISVPTGGGVTSYEQYF
>TRBD2|TRBV4-1|TRBJ2-7|-
TGCGCCAGCAGCCAAGCCCGACTAGCGGGGGGTCCCAGGGACGAGCAGTACTTC
CASSQARLAGGPRDEQYF
>TRBD2|TRBV4-2|TRBJ2-1|-
TGTGCCAGCAGCGTCGGGGGGGCCGTTTCCTACAATGAGCAGTTCTTC
CASSVGGAVSYNEQFF
>-|TRBV5-1|TRBJ2-7|-
TGCGCCAGCAGCTCCCAGACCTACGAGCAGTACTTC
CASSSQTYEQYF
>TRBD1|TRBV5-4|TRBJ2-5|-
TGTGCCAGCAGCCTAGACAGGGTCGAAGAGACCCAGTACTTC
CASSLDRVEETQYF
>-|TRBV27|TRBJ2-7|-
TGTGCCAGCACCCGACAGGTCCGGGGGCAGTACTTC
CASTRQVRGQYF
>TRBD2|TRBV7-3|TRBJ2-1|-
TGTGCCAGCAGCCAAGGGACTAGCCTTTACAATGAGCAGTTCTTC
CASSQGTSLYNEQFF
>-|TRBV19|TRBJ1-1|-
TGTGCCAGTAGTATAGCGGCTAGAAGTAACACTGAAGCTTTCTTT
CASSIAARSNTEAFF
>TRBD1|TRBV11-2|TRBJ1-2|-
TGTGCCAGCAGCTTAGGCGGGGACAGTTCTCTTACCTCGGGTGGCTACACCTTC
CASSLGGDSSLTSGGYTF
>-|TRBV6-6|TRBJ1-2|-
TGTGCCAGCATCGGTCATGGCTACACCTTC
CASIGHGYTF
>-|TRBV20-1|TRBJ2-5|-
TGCAGTGCAAAAGGGGGAGAGACCCAGTACTTC
CSAKGGETQYF
>-|TRBV13|TRBJ2-3|-
TGTGCCAGCAGCTTAAGTAGTATCACAGATACGCAGTATTTT
CASSLSSITDTQYF
>-|TRBV15|TRBJ2-2|-
TGTGCCACCAGAGACAGGCGAAGACAATTTAACACCGGGGAGCTGTTTTTT
CATRDRRRQFNTGELFF